This T cell receptor beta chain was retrieved from a study of shared clonotypes between healthy human individuals. Study conclusions and caveats: The sole specimen, blood, was sampled, and tissue repertoires likely differ.

Comment on this clone: Its antigen is undetermined.

All donors were Caucasian adults living in Nashville, Tennessee. Only in-frame clones appear in the TCRdb table, and some are missing; sequencing was by immunoSEQ multiplex PCR. This repertoire shows hundreds of thousands of clones, approximately 79% found once; its top ten account for 1.8%. Sequencing was done on a sample of memory CD4+ T cells sorted from blood. Subset of the sample: CD45RA-negative fraction. This clonotype originated in a woman in her 30s in good health.

The CDR3 coding sequence is TGTGCCAACCGGACAGGGTTTAATCAGCCCCAGCATTTT. It encodes CANRTGFNQPQHF. The genes are TRBV25-1 and TRBJ1-5; 8 bases line up with TRBD1. The length of the CDR3 is 13 residues. The germline gives CDR1 MGHDK, CDR2 SYGVNS. Losses at the gene ends were 10 bases for V and 4 bases for J; bases not matched to a gene: 6.